What follows is one T cell receptor (beta chain) and its context. After removal of 5 bases from V and 8 bases from J, the junction contained 5 bases not matched to a gene. This CDR3 has 13 amino acids. Germline lookup yields CDR1 MNHEY and CDR2 SVGAGI. Assay: immunoSEQ multiplex PCR; the TCRdb copy retains only in-frame clones and omits some. This table holds about 170,000 clones, around 88% found once. The sample is drawn from a study of T cell responses to AZD1222 COVID-19 vaccine. This TCR was recovered from an adult who received the AZD1222 COVID-19 vaccine. Sequenced material: peripheral blood, taken 28 days after the second AZD1222 dose. The chain carries TRBV6-5 and TRBJ1-2, with 10 bases matching TRBD1. In DNA, the CDR3 is TGTGCCAGCAGTCCCGGGACAGGGGCCGGCTACACCTTC. It translates to CASSPGTGAGYTF.